The 9 T cell receptor beta chains listed next were all sequenced from one sample in a study of blood T cell repertoires in COVID-19. TCRdb's copy holds only in-frame clones and misses some; the assay was immunoSEQ multiplex PCR. The sample yields around 98,000 clones, 70% to 85% seen once. Material for sequencing was peripheral blood. These receptors all come from a man between 65 and 85 years old with active or convalescent COVID-19.

V is TRBV6-6 and J is TRBJ1-2; D gene uncertain. The CDR3 is 16 residues long. The germline gives CDR1 MNHNY, CDR2 SVGAGI (reference sequence). With 2 bases removed from V and 9 bases from J, the gap between germline ends came to 22 bases. CDR3 bases: TGTGCCAGCAGTTACGATACACCTTGGGTACAGTCTCGCTACACCTTC. Amino acids: CASSYDTPWVQSRYTF.

A few counts support this clone. The CDR3: CAISDSNYGYTF. The CDR3 nucleotides read TGTGCCATCAGTGACAGTAACTATGGCTACACCTTC. This chain uses TRBV10-3 with TRBJ1-2, with unresolved D. V was trimmed by 3 bases and J by 1 base, leaving 3 bases between them. The CDR3 extends over 12 amino acids. CDR1 is ENHRY, CDR2 SYGVKD, per germline.

The V and J genes are TRBV21-1 and TRBJ1-5; whether TRBD1, the table's D call, matches the DNA was not checked. TRBV21-1 corresponds to a pseudogene. The CDR3 spans 17 residues. CDR3 nucleotide sequence: TGTGCCAGCAGCAAAGCTAACAGGGTCACTAGCAATCAGCCCCAGCATTTT. As protein: CASSKANRVTSNQPQHF.

V is TRBV6-4 and J is TRBJ2-1; D is uncertain. CDR1 is MRHNA, CDR2 SNTAGT, per germline. V shed 0 bases and J shed 0 bases, with 9 bases lying between them. CDR3 length: 16 amino acids. In DNA form, the CDR3 reads TGTGCCAGCAGTGACTCGGAACAGAGCTCCTACAATGAGCAGTTCTTC. Residues: CASSDSEQSSYNEQFF.

V gene TRBV7-8 combines with J gene TRBJ2-5; 10 positions match TRBD2. Germline lookup yields CDR1 SGHVS and CDR2 FQNEAQ. This CDR3 region has 16 residues. Trimming took 5 bases from V and 4 from J; bases not matched to a gene: 10. The CDR3 loop is CASSRSGGGLVETQYF. CDR3 in DNA: TGTGCCAGCAGCCGCAGCGGGGGGGGTTTGGTAGAGACCCAGTACTTC.

The gene calls are TRBV5-1 and TRBJ1-2; TRBD1 matches at 12 bases. Germline CDR1 reads SGHRS; CDR2 reads YFSETQ. The CDR3 contains 15 residues. Trimming at V came to 4 bases and at J to 8 bases, leaving 9 bases not matched to a gene. The CDR3 spells CASSVAGTGGRGYTF. The CDR3 DNA follows: TGCGCCAGCAGCGTTGCCGGGACAGGGGGCCGAGGCTACACCTTC.

This clone was counted between two and nine times. The J gene is TRBJ1-1, the V gene TRBV3-1 (or the pseudogene TRBV3-2), with D tentatively TRBD1 (6 bases). Germline V gene data show CDR1 as LGHDT and CDR2 as YNNKEL (reference sequence). This CDR3 has 16 amino acids. Trimming took off 6 bases at V and 3 bases at J, with 20 bases between the two ends. CDR3 DNA sequence: TGTGCCAGCAGTCCCCGCGGTACAGGGAGGGACACTGAAGCTTTCTTT. As protein: CASSPRGTGRDTEAFF.

This CDR3 reads CASSDDRGYEQYF. The CDR3 DNA sequence: TGTGCCAGCTCAGACGACAGGGGCTACGAGCAGTACTTC. J is TRBJ2-7 and V is TRBV18; TRBD1 aligns across 8 bases. The CDR3 covers 13 residues. The V gene's germline CDR1 is KGHSH and CDR2 LQKENI. V was clipped by 5 bases and J by 3 bases; unmatched bases: 3.

The chain links TRBV7-9 to TRBJ2-5; a weak D match, TRBD1 (8 bases). CDR3 length: 13 residues. Germline V CDR1 and CDR2: SEHNR, FQNEAQ (reference sequence). V was shortened by 5 bases and J by 7 bases, with 14 bases between the two germline ends. CDR3 nucleotide sequence: TGTGCCAGCAGCAACAGGGGGGGAGGGACCCAGTACTTC. Protein product: CASSNRGGGTQYF.